This T cell receptor beta chain is from a study of CD8 T cells in Susac syndrome. The CDR3 consists of 13 residues. Trimming shortened V by 1 base and J by 4 bases, and 8 bases separated the two germline ends. In germline, CDR1 is LGHNA, CDR2 YSLEER. Random hexamers served to reverse transcribe roughly 0.5 to 1 ug RNA. Using its own MiXCR run on the immunoSEQ multiplex PCR reads, TCRdb lists one record per CDR3 protein. The sample records 150,000 to 200,000 distinct CDR3 sequences, around 94% being singletons. The specimen sequenced was CD4+ T cells from PBMCs. The origin of this receptor is a human donor in good health. This chain connects TRBV4-3 to TRBJ2-7; D not resolved. The CDR3 sequence: CASSQVVGYEQYF. The DNA for the CDR3 is TGCGCCAGCAGCCAAGTGGTCGGATACGAGCAGTACTTC.